This T cell receptor beta chain is from a study of T cell responses to AZD1222 COVID-19 vaccine. Assay: immunoSEQ multiplex PCR; the TCRdb copy retains only in-frame clones and omits some. The sample shows about 130,000 clones, 80% to 90% of them seen only once. CDR3 length: 14 residues. The germline gives CDR1 SGDLS, CDR2 YYNGEE. J was trimmed by 4 bases and V by 0 bases; bases with no gene match: 3. About this clone itself: Its antigen is as yet unknown. Other DNA sequences from this sample encode an identical CDR3 as well.

Study-level points and caveats: Vaccination with two AZD1222 doses was followed by a rise in Spike-specific TCR breadth and depth.

This material consisted of peripheral blood, taken 28 days after the second AZD1222 dose. This receptor was identified in an adult who received the AZD1222 COVID-19 vaccine. J is TRBJ2-5 and V is TRBV9; 7 bases are a match to TRBD1. The chain's CDR3 is CASSVAPGGETQYF. The CDR3 DNA follows: TGTGCCAGCAGCGTAGCTCCAGGGGGAGAGACCCAGTACTTC.